The TCR beta chain under discussion was sequenced for a study of regulatory T cells in long-lasting Graves disease. This CDR3 has 13 amino acids. CDR1 LNHDA and CDR2 SQIVND come from the germline V gene (reference sequence). Trimming took 9 bases from V and 6 from J, leaving 18 bases between them. This clonotype has a handful of counts. Its antigen is currently unknown. The time point was: newly diagnosed GD, antithyroid drugs for less than 3 months. RNA isolated from PBMCs was used to make the TCR library. Peripheral blood, 8.5 to 10 milliliters per patient, was collected in EDTA tubes. The TCR beta library used iRepertoire HTBI primers with Arm-PCR amplification of CDR3. From the multiplex PCR reads, TCRdb called clonotypes with MiXCR, one entry per CDR3 protein. The sample has about 560,000 distinct CDR3 sequences; 15% to 20% are singletons. Broader study findings: Persistent disease was characterized by preferential usage of TRBV28, TRBJ1-2 and TRBJ2-5.

The sample was also reused in another study, on T cells in Graves' hyperthyroidism and ophthalmopathy. That work adds: The TCR CDR3 first-round RT-PCR relied on the HTBI primer set.

The specimen comprised peripheral blood mononuclear cells (PBMCs), sampled at new diagnosis, from a patient treated with antithyroid drugs. This TCR was recovered from a man aged 18 to 30 with Graves disease. V is TRBV19 and J is TRBJ2-7, with D maybe TRBD2 (5 bases). The CDR3 reads CASREGVRSEQYF. In DNA, the CDR3 is TGTGCCAGCCGAGAGGGCGTACGATCCGAGCAGTACTTC.